The clone carrying this TCR beta chain came up many times. The CDR3 loop spans 11 amino acids. CDR1 is MNHEY, CDR2 SVGEGT, per germline. Trimming took 2 bases from V and 5 from J, leaving 3 bases between them. This entry comes from a study of response to subunit inactivated influenza vaccine. TCRdb reprocessed the RT-PCR reads with MiXCR, giving one entry per CDR3 protein. The sample includes about 170,000 distinct CDR3 sequences, about 12% of them seen just once. These data were also reused for a study on T cells expressing NK-cell markers. From that paper: 5'RACE template switching with UMIs generated TCR beta cDNA. Each TCR beta repertoire originated in sorted T cells that were CD3+CD56+NKG2C+, CD3+CD56+NKG2C- or CD3+CD56-NKG2C+.

The clonotype was recovered from a man aged 45 to 65 who received an inactivated influenza vaccine. This chain joins TRBV6-2 or TRBV6-3 and TRBJ2-5, with D uncertain. The material sequenced was CD8+ T cells sorted from PBMCs, taken about 11 days after vaccination. The CDR3 coding sequence is TGTGCCAGCAGTTACCCGGAGACCCAGTACTTC. Encoded protein: CASSYPETQYF.